This T cell receptor beta chain was identified during a study of blood T cell repertoires in COVID-19. Study summary: Spain, Italy and the United States supplied samples that represented acute and convalescent COVID-19. Sample material is recorded as cDNA or gDNA derived from T cells, B-cell-depleted T cells, or PBMCs.

How the authors handled the data: Reference gene primer amplification in the assay estimated nucleated cell counts. Measured with immunoSEQ multiplex PCR; TCRdb has only the in-frame clones, and not every one. V and J calls and clone size are given by that table; D and trimming were obtained from the DNA. The table records about 30,000 clones, around 87% of them present only once. V gave up 3 bases and J gave up 5 bases, with 10 bases separating them. The CDR3 has 13 residues. Per germline, CDR1 SGHAT and CDR2 FQNNGV. The sequenced material came from peripheral blood. The V call is TRBV11-2, the J call TRBJ2-5; a weak D match, TRBD2 (6 bases). The clonotype comes from a human donor in a cohort sampled during active COVID-19. The donor label of this sample is uncertain. The CDR3 sequence: CASSLASAETQYF. The DNA for the CDR3 is TGTGCCAGCAGCTTGGCTAGCGCGGAGACCCAGTACTTC.